This TCR beta chain comes out of a study of CD8+ T cells in alopecia areata. Across the study: Treatment comprised oral tofacitinib, 5 to 10 mg twice daily, in treated patients. Whole-study findings and limits: For lesional scalp, especially alopecia totalis/universalis, clonality was higher than in normal scalp. Scalp sequencing also captures normal skin's resident alphabeta T cells.

The J segment lost 2 bases and the V segment lost 5 bases, leaving 9 bases of the junction unmatched. The germline CDR1 and CDR2 sequences are SNHLY and FYNNEI. This CDR3 contains 16 residues. It was from alopecia areata patients that lesional scalp punch biopsies and peripheral blood were collected. Extracted from the samples, RNA was reverse transcribed into cDNA to serve as the sequencing template. Clones were read by immunoSEQ multiplex PCR, and TCRdb kept only the in-frame ones, dropping some. Found here are 160,000 or so clones, about 66% of them singletons; the top ten hold approximately 10%. As for this clone: Its matching antigen is unknown.

This clonotype was obtained from a human donor with alopecia areata. The material was CD8+ T cells sorted from blood, obtained at week 0. The rearrangement joins TRBV2 to TRBJ2-1, with 7 bases aligning to TRBD1. This chain's CDR3 is CASSLGTVRTYNEQFF. In nucleotides, the CDR3 is TGTGCCAGCAGTCTGGGGACAGTTAGAACCTACAATGAGCAGTTCTTC.